This T cell receptor beta chain was obtained from a study of blood T cell repertoires in COVID-19. About the research overall: COVID-19 samples collected from the United States, Italy and Spain covered acute and convalescent phases. PBMCs, B-cell-depleted T cells, or T cells were the source of the cDNA or gDNA that made up the material.

Enrolment of Seattle patients took place during active infection, and they were followed longitudinally. V lost 3 bases, J lost 4 bases, and 9 bases stayed unmatched. CDR3 length: 15 residues. Germline V lookup: CDR1 SGHDT, CDR2 YYEEEE. Data came from immunoSEQ multiplex PCR; TCRdb stores just in-frame clones and leaves some out. The table records some 300,000 clones, more than 80% of them present only once. The TCR comes from a woman between 50 and 59 years old with COVID-19, enrolled during active disease. The V call is TRBV5-6, the J call TRBJ2-7; TRBD1 agrees at 8 bases. Sequencing was done on a sample of peripheral blood. The CDR3 loop reads CASSSRDRMIYEQYF. The CDR3, as DNA: TGTGCCAGCAGCTCCCGGGACAGGATGATTTACGAGCAGTACTTC.